These 25 T cell receptor beta chains originate from one sample sequenced in a study of shared clonotypes between healthy human individuals. Here immunoSEQ multiplex PCR was the method, and the copy in TCRdb shows in-frame clones only, minus some. In the table there are about 2.4 million clones, roughly 93% of which are singletons. Sequencing used naive CD4+ T cells from PBMCs. Subset given: CD45RA+ positively selected. The receptors come from a man aged 18 to 29 in good health. Some clones in this sample may be carry-over from other donors' samples.

A word on this clone: The identical CDR3 is also encoded by other nucleotide sequences in the sample. V and J are TRBV5-1 and TRBJ1-5; possible D gene TRBD1, 6 bases. The CDR3 spans 14 residues. Per the germline V gene, CDR1 is SGHRS and CDR2 is YFSETQ. V was shortened by 0 bases and J by 4 bases, with 8 bases between the two germline ends. CDR3 protein: CASSLGQANQPQHF. The CDR3 nucleotides are TGCGCCAGCAGCTTGGGACAGGCGAATCAGCCCCAGCATTTT. Drawing the rest from reference TRBV5-1 and TRBJ1-5, the complete variable domain is KAGVTQTPRYLIKTRGQQVTLSCSPISGHRSVSWYQQTPGQGLQFLFEYFSETQRNKGNFPGRFSGRQFSNSRSEMNVSTLELGDSALYLCASSLGQANQPQHFGDGTRLSIL.

A word on this clone: Other DNA sequences in this specimen translate into the identical CDR3. V and J are TRBV5-8 and TRBJ1-4; D gene uncertain. The length of the CDR3 is 14 residues. CDR1 is SGHTS and CDR2 is YDEGEE in the germline V gene. V lost 4 bases and J lost 0, with 7 bases in between. The CDR3 protein is CASSLRATNEKLFF. The DNA for the CDR3 is TGTGCCAGCAGCCTGCGAGCAACTAATGAAAAACTGTTTTTT.

This clone was detected only once. CDR3 sequence: CASNSGTRNTGELFF. The CDR3 bases are TGTGCCAGCAACAGCGGGACGCGAAACACCGGGGAGCTGTTTTTT. The chain couples TRBV2 to TRBJ2-2, with 7 bases aligning to TRBD2. CDR3 length: 15 amino acids. V was pared by 7 bases and J by 2 bases, with 7 bases of the junction left unmatched. Looked up from germline, CDR1 is SNHLY and CDR2 is FYNNEI.

The chain couples TRBV7-3 to TRBJ2-3; D possibly uses TRBD1 or TRBD2 (5 bases each). The CDR3 is 17 amino acids. CDR1 and CDR2 from the germline V gene are SGHTA and FQGTGA. Trimming pared 2 bases from V and 2 bases from J, leaving 17 bases between. The CDR3 DNA reads TGTGCCAGCAGCTTAGTCTCAGGGAGAGCAAACACAGATACGCAGTATTTT. Its protein product is CASSLVSGRANTDTQYF.

The chain recombines TRBV7-2 with TRBJ1-2; 11 positions match TRBD1. V shed 5 bases and J 4 bases; nucleotides not matched to a gene: 6. CDR3 length: 15 amino acids. Germline V gene sequence: CDR1 SGHTA, CDR2 FQGNSA. CDR3 sequence (DNA): TGTGCCAGCAGCCAAAGGGACAGGGGGGCCTATGGCTACACCTTC. Translated, it gives CASSQRDRGAYGYTF.

This sequence joins TRBV5-6 and TRBJ1-3, with D perhaps matching TRBD1 (6 bases). This CDR3 is built from 14 residues. V was trimmed by 4 bases and J by 8 bases, leaving 16 bases between them. Germline CDR1 SGHDT, CDR2 YYEEEE. CDR3 DNA: TGTGCCAGCAGCGTGGGGGGGCGCGGGTACACCATATATTTT. Protein sequence: CASSVGGRGYTIYF.

Remarks on this clone: At one of its ends the junction is not consistent with the germline gene, which may arise from a read error. The chain uses TRBV28 and TRBJ2-1; 12 nucleotides match TRBD2. This CDR3 contains 14 residues. In germline, CDR1 is MDHEN, CDR2 SYDVKM. CDR3 sequence (DNA): TGTGCCAGCAAGCCGGGACTAGCGGGCGCCCAGGGTCTCTTC. This encodes CASKPGLAGAQGLF.

The chain couples TRBV11-2 to TRBJ2-3; unclear D gene. CDR1 and CDR2 from the germline V gene are SGHAT and FQNNGV. V was clipped by 1 base and J by 2 bases, with 7 bases between them. This CDR3 comprises 14 residues. CDR3 protein: CASSLVALTDTQYF. In nucleotides, the CDR3 is TGTGCCAGCAGCTTAGTGGCTCTCACAGATACGCAGTATTTT.

This sequence joins TRBV5-4 and TRBJ1-1; 7 bases are shared with TRBD1. Germline loops: CDR1 SGHNT, CDR2 YYREEE (reference sequence). The CDR3 runs to 13 residues. The V segment lost 4 bases and the J segment 4 bases; nucleotides outside the gene matches: 4. In DNA, the CDR3 is TGTGCCAGCAGCGAAGGGGGCATCACTGAAGCTTTCTTT. Its protein is CASSEGGITEAFF.

This clone was observed a single time. V and J are TRBV28 and TRBJ2-3; D might be TRBD1 (6 bases). The CDR3 contains 18 residues. The V end lost 4 bases, the J end lost 0 bases, and 20 bases lay between the germline ends. The germline CDR1 and CDR2 sequences are MDHEN and SYDVKM. The CDR3 loop reads CASSSSRPQQGSTDTQYF. As DNA, the CDR3 is TGTGCCAGCAGTTCCTCCCGCCCCCAACAGGGAAGCACAGATACGCAGTATTTT.

This chain joins TRBV5-1 and TRBJ2-5; D is unclear. The CDR3 loop spans 16 amino acids. Per germline, CDR1 SGHRS and CDR2 YFSETQ. Between the trimmed V and J ends, which lost 0 bases and 1 base, there was a span of 13 bases. The CDR3 coding sequence is TGCGCCAGCAGCTTGGGGCTTAATGGCGGCCAAGAGACCCAGTACTTC. The encoded protein is CASSLGLNGGQETQYF.

The V gene is TRBV6-6, the J gene TRBJ2-7, with a possible D match to TRBD2 (5 bases). The CDR3 has 16 amino acids. Trimming cost V 0 bases and J 0 bases, with 12 bases left between them. The germline V gene encodes CDR1 MNHNY and CDR2 SVGAGI (reference sequence). CDR3 nucleotides: TGTGCCAGCAGTTACTCGAGCCGAGCGGCCTCCTACGAGCAGTACTTC. Translating it yields CASSYSSRAASYEQYF.

V usage is TRBV29-1 and J usage is TRBJ2-7, with 10 positions matching TRBD2. V lost 6 bases to trimming and J lost 6 bases; unmatched junction nucleotides: 11. The length of the CDR3 is 14 residues. From germline, CDR1 is SQVTM and CDR2 ANQGSEA. The CDR3 reads CSVAIGTSDTEQYF. The CDR3 DNA is TGCAGCGTCGCTATCGGGACTAGCGATACCGAGCAGTACTTC.

The CDR3 here is CASSLPGLGGNTIYF. CDR3 DNA: TGTGCCAGCAGCCTCCCAGGCCTCGGCGGCAACACCATATATTTT. The chain has TRBV7-9 and TRBJ1-3; D gene ambiguous. Germline V gene data show CDR1 as SEHNR and CDR2 as FQNEAQ (reference sequence). Between the trimmed V and J ends, which lost 5 bases and 7 bases, there was a span of 18 bases. The CDR3 has 15 amino acids.

The V gene is TRBV28, the J gene TRBJ2-2; D uncertain. The CDR3 loop spans 15 amino acids. V gave up 5 bases and J gave up 4 bases, with 14 bases separating them. The germline gives CDR1 MDHEN, CDR2 SYDVKM. CDR3: CASSPDSRPTGELFF. The CDR3 DNA reads as TGTGCCAGCAGTCCGGATTCCCGACCCACCGGGGAGCTGTTTTTT.

The genes are TRBV28 and TRBJ2-5; D unclear. The CDR3 runs to 10 residues. Trimming shortened V by 5 bases and J by 7 bases, and 5 bases separated the two germline ends. Germline V CDR1 and CDR2: MDHEN, SYDVKM. CDR3 in DNA: TGTGCCAGCAGTGACTGGACCCAGTACTTC. Encoded protein: CASSDWTQYF.

V and J are TRBV5-1 and TRBJ2-1; D might be TRBD1 (6 bases). The CDR3 has 18 amino acids. The germline V gene encodes CDR1 SGHRS and CDR2 YFSETQ. Between the trimmed V and J ends, which lost 0 bases and 7 bases, there was a span of 23 bases. Here the CDR3 reads CASSLDGVGAPGKNEQFF. The CDR3 DNA reads TGCGCCAGCAGCTTGGACGGAGTGGGGGCGCCCGGTAAGAATGAGCAGTTCTTC.

The chain has TRBV10-3 and TRBJ2-1; D might be TRBD1 (5 bases). CDR1 is ENHRY, CDR2 SYGVKD, per germline. CDR3 size: 16 residues. V was cut by 0 bases and J by 0 bases, with 9 bases left in between. The CDR3: CAISESNRFSYNEQFF. Written as DNA, the CDR3 is TGTGCCATCAGTGAGTCGAACAGGTTCTCCTACAATGAGCAGTTCTTC.

The V gene is TRBV7-9, the J gene TRBJ2-5, with a tentative D call TRBD2 (5 bases). V dropped 1 base and J dropped 12 bases, with 15 bases sitting between them. The CDR3 is 13 residues long. Germline-derived CDR1 and CDR2 are SEHNR and FQNEAQ (reference sequence). CDR3 residues: CASSLDFSAGEYF. The CDR3 nucleotides read TGTGCCAGCAGCTTAGACTTTTCCGCGGGCGAGTACTTC. Complete variable domain (other parts from reference TRBV7-9 and TRBJ2-5): DTGVSQNPRHKITKRGQNVTFRCDPISEHNRLYWYRQTLGQGPEFLTYFQNEAQLEKSRLLSDRFSAERPKGSFSTLEIQRTEQGDSAMYLCASSLDFSAGEYFGPGTRLLVL.

The V and J genes are TRBV10-3 and TRBJ2-5; D perhaps matches TRBD2 (6 bases). CDR1 is ENHRY and CDR2 is SYGVKD in the germline V gene. The V and J ends lost 7 bases and 1 base respectively, with 13 bases between them. The CDR3 is 14 amino acids. DNA of the CDR3: TGTGCCATCAATGGAGGGACCTTCCAAGAGACCCAGTACTTC. The encoded protein is CAINGGTFQETQYF.

The chain links TRBV2 to TRBJ2-1; the match to TRBD2 covers 9 bases. Trimming removed 6 bases from V and 6 bases from J; junction bases left unmatched: 12. Germline CDR1 is SNHLY and CDR2 is FYNNEI. The CDR3 extends over 16 amino acids. CDR3 sequence: CASSTTRGLATNEQFF. DNA for the CDR3: TGTGCCAGCAGCACCACGCGAGGACTAGCGACCAATGAGCAGTTCTTC.

The chain couples TRBV6-6 to TRBJ1-3, with TRBD1 as a possible D gene (6 bases). The CDR3 contains 16 residues. Germline CDR1 reads MNHNY; CDR2 reads SVGAGI (reference sequence). Between the trimmed V and J ends, which lost 0 bases and 7 bases, there was a span of 16 bases. CDR3 sequence reads: CASSYSQGRGLNTIYF. Written as DNA, the CDR3 is TGTGCCAGCAGTTACTCGCAGGGCAGGGGATTGAACACCATATATTTT.

This rearrangement joins TRBV4-1 to TRBJ1-5; 10 bases line up with TRBD1. There are 14 residues in the CDR3. CDR1 is MGHRA and CDR2 is YSYEKL in the germline V gene. V lost 4 bases, J lost 6 bases, and 3 bases stayed unmatched. CDR3 loop: CASSPDRGRQPQHF. The CDR3 region has the DNA TGCGCCAGCAGCCCCGACAGGGGGCGTCAGCCCCAGCATTTT.

The genes are TRBV28 and TRBJ1-4, with no clear D. V shed 5 bases and J shed 0 bases, with 10 bases lying between them. CDR3 size: 15 residues. Germline V gene data show CDR1 as MDHEN and CDR2 as SYDVKM. In nucleotides, the CDR3 is TGTGCCAGCAGTACCGCAGGAGCAACTAATGAAAAACTGTTTTTT. It yields the protein CASSTAGATNEKLFF.

About this clone: The same CDR3 is also encoded by other DNA sequences in this sample. The CDR3 region is CASSPGAGNEKLFF. The CDR3 DNA reads TGTGCCAGCTCACCGGGGGCAGGGAATGAAAAACTGTTTTTT. The chain has TRBV18 and TRBJ1-4, with TRBD1 as a possible D gene (6 bases). Trimming removed 3 bases from V and 5 bases from J, with 10 bases in between. The CDR3 has 14 residues. Germline V gives CDR1 KGHSH, CDR2 LQKENI.